The T cell receptor beta chain under discussion was sequenced for a study of memory CD4+ T cells and cytomegalovirus serostatus. Study-wide findings and caveats: CMV serostatus prediction reached median AUC around 0.94, or 0.89 with US-trained model.

Notes on this clone: The target antigen is unknown.

This CDR3 is built from 14 residues. With 0 bases removed from V and 3 bases from J, the gap between germline ends came to 10 bases. The germline V gene encodes CDR1 SGHRS and CDR2 YFSETQ. The table came from immunoSEQ multiplex PCR; TCRdb's copy has only in-frame clones and leaves some out. The sample lists 35,000 to 50,000 clones, 79% seen once, with approximately 1.2% in the top ten. The sort gate was single viable CD3+CD4+CD8-CD45RO+ cells for memory CD4+ T cells. CMV serostatus came from serum IgG against pp150, pp28, p38, p52. After thawing, CD4+ T cells were positively selected. The material sequenced was memory CD4+ T cells from blood. The source is an adult in good health and CMV-seronegative. The gene calls are TRBV5-1 and TRBJ2-7; D is unclear. The CDR3 nucleotides are TGCGCCAGCAGCTTGGTGGCTAGAAGCTACGAGCAGTACTTC. As protein: CASSLVARSYEQYF.